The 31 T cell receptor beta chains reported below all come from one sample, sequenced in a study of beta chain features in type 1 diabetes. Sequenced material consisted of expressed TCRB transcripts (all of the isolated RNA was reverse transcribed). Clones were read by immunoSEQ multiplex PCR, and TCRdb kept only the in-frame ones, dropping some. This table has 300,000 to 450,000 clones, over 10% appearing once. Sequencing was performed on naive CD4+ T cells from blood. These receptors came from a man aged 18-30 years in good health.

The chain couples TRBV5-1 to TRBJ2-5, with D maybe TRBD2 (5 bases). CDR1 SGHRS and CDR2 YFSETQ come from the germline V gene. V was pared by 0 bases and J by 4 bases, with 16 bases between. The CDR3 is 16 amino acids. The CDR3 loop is CASSLANAGLGETQYF. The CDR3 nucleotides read TGCGCCAGCAGCTTGGCCAACGCGGGCTTAGGAGAGACCCAGTACTTC.

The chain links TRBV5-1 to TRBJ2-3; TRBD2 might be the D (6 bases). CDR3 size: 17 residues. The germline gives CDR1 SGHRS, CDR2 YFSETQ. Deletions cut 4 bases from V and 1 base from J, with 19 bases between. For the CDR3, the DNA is TGCGCCAGCAGCGTTTCGGGACTGGGGTTTGGCACAGATACGCAGTATTTT. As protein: CASSVSGLGFGTDTQYF.

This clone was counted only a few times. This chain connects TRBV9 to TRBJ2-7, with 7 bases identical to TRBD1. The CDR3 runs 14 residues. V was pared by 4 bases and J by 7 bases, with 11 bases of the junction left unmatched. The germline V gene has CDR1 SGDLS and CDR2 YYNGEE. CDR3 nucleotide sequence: TGTGCCAGCAGCTCGGGACAGACTATCGATGAGCAGTACTTC. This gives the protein CASSSGQTIDEQYF.

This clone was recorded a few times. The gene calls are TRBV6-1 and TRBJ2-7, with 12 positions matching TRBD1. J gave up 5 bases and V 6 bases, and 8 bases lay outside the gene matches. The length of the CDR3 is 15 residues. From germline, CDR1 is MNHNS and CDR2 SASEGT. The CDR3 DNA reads TGTGCCAGCAGACCACCGGGACAGGGGGCACACGAGCAGTACTTC. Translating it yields CASRPPGQGAHEQYF.

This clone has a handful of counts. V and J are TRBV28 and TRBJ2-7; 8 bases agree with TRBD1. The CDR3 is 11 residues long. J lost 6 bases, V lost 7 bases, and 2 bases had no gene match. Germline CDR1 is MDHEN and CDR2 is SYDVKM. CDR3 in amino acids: CASKQGGEQYF. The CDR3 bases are TGTGCCAGCAAACAGGGGGGCGAGCAGTACTTC.

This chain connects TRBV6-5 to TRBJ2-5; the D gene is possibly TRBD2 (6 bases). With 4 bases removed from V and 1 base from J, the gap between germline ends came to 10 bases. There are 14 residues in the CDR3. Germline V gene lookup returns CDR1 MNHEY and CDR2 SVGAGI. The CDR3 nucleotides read TGTGCCAGCAGTTGGCGGGGCCTCCAAGAGACCCAGTACTTC. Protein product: CASSWRGLQETQYF.

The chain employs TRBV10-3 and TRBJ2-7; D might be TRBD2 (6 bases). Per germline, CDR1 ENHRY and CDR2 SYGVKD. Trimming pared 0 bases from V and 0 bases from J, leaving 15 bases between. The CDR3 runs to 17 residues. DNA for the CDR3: TGTGCCATCAGTGAGTCGAGGGCGGGGAGAAACTCCTACGAGCAGTACTTC. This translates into CAISESRAGRNSYEQYF.

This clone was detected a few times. The CDR3 loop is CASSMTVVEKLFF. The CDR3 nucleotides are TGTGCCAGCTCAATGACAGTTGTGGAAAAACTGTTTTTT. The chain has TRBV18 and TRBJ1-4; possibly TRBD1 for D (5 bases). V lost 5 bases to trimming and J lost 8 bases, with 12 bases between them. The germline CDR1 and CDR2 sequences are KGHSH and LQKENI. This CDR3 contains 13 residues. Combining the CDR3 with reference TRBV18 and TRBJ1-4 gives the whole variable domain NAGVMQNPRHLVRRRGQEARLRCSPMKGHSHVYWYRQLPEEGLKFMVYLQKENIIDESGMPKERFSAEFPKEGPSILRIQQVVRGDSAAYFCASSMTVVEKLFFGSGTQLSVL.

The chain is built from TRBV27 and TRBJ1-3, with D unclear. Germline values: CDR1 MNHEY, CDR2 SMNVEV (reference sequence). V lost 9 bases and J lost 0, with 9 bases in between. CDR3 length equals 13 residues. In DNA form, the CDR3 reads TGTGCCAGTTCAGGCCACTCTGGAAACACCATATATTTT. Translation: CASSGHSGNTIYF.

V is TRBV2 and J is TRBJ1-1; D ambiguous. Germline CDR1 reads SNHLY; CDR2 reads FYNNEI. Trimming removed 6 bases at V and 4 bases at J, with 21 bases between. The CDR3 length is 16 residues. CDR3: CASSRTEVVVGTEAFF. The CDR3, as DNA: TGTGCCAGCAGCCGCACCGAGGTAGTCGTGGGCACTGAAGCTTTCTTT.

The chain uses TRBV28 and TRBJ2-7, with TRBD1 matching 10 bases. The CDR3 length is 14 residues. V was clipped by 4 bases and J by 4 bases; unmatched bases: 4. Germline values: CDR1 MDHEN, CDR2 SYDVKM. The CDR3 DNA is TGTGCCAGCAGTTCGGGGGACAGGGGTTACGAGCAGTACTTC. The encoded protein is CASSSGDRGYEQYF.

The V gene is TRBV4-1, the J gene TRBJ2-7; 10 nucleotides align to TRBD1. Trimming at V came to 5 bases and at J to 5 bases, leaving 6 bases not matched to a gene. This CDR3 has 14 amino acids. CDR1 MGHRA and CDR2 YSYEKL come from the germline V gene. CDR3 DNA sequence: TGCGCCAGCAGCAAGGGACAGGGGAGGGACGAGCAGTACTTC. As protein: CASSKGQGRDEQYF.

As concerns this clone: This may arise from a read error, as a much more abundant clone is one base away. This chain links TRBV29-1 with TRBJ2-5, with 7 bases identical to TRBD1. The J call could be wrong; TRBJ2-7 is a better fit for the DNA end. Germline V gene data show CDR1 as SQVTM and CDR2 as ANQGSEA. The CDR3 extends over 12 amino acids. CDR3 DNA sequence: TGCAGCGTCCGGGACAGCACCTACGAGCAGTACTTC. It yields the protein CSVRDSTYEQYF.

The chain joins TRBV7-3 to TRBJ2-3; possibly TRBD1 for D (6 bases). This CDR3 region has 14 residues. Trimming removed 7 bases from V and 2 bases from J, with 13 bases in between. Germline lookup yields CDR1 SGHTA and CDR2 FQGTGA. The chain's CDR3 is CASIQGQITDTQYF. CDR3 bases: TGTGCCAGCATCCAAGGACAGATCACAGATACGCAGTATTTT.

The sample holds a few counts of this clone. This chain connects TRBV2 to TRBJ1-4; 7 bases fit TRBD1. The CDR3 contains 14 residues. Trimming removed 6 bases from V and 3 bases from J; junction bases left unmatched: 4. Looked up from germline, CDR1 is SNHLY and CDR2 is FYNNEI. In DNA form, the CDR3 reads TGTGCCAGCAGCGCCGGGACAGCTAATGAAAAACTGTTTTTT. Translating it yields CASSAGTANEKLFF.

Here the CDR3 DNA reads TGTGCCAGCAGCTTAGAGATGACCTACGAGCAGTACTTC. Translation: CASSLEMTYEQYF. The chain employs TRBV5-5 and TRBJ2-7; unclear D gene. The CDR3 runs 13 residues. Trimming pared 2 bases from V and 2 bases from J, leaving 8 bases between. Germline CDR1 SGHKS, CDR2 YYEKEE (reference sequence).

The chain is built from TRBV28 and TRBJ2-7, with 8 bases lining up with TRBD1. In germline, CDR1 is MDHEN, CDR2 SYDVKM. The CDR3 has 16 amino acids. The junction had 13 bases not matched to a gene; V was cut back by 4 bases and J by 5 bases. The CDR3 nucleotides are TGTGCCAGCAGTTCCCCACAGGGGGGATCTTTCGACGAGCAGTACTTC. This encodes CASSSPQGGSFDEQYF. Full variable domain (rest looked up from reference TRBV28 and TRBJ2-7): DVKVTQSSRYLVKRTGEKVFLECVQDMDHENMFWYRQDPGLGLRLIYFSYDVKMKEKGDIPEGYSVSREKKERFSLILESASTNQTSMYLCASSSPQGGSFDEQYFGPGTRLTVT.

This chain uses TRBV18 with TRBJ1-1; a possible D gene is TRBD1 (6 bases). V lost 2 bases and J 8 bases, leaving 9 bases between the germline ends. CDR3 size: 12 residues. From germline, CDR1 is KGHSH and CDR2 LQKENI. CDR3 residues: CASSPNDREAFF. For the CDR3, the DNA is TGTGCCAGCTCACCAAATGACAGGGAAGCTTTCTTT.

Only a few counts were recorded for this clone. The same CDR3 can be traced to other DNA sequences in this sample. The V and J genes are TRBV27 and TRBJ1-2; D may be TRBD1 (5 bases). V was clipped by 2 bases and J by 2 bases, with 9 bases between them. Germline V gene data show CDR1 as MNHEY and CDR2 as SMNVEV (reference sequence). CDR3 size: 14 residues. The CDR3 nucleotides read TGTGCCAGCAGTTTAAGACAGACCAACTATGGCTACACCTTC. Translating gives CASSLRQTNYGYTF.

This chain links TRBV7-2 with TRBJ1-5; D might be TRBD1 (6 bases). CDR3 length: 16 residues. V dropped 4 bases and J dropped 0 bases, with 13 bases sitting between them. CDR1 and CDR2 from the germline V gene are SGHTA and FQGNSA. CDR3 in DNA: TGTGCCAGCAGCTCCTCTTACAGGGTTAGCAATCAGCCCCAGCATTTT. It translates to CASSSSYRVSNQPQHF.

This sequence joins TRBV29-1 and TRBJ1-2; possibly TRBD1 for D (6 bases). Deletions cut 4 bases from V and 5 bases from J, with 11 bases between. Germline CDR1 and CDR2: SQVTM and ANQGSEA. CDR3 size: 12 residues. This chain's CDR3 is CSVGDRTYGYTF. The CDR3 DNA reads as TGCAGCGTTGGCGACAGGACTTATGGCTACACCTTC.

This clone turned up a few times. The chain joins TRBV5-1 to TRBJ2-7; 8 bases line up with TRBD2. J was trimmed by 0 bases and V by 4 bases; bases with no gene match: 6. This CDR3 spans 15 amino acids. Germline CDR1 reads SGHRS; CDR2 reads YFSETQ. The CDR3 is CASSATSGLSYEQYF. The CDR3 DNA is TGCGCCAGCAGCGCAACTAGCGGCCTCTCCTACGAGCAGTACTTC.

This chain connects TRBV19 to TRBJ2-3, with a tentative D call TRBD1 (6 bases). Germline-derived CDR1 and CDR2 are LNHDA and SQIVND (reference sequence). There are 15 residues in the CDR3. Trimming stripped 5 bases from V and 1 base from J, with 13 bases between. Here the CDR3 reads CASSLQGSGTDTQYF. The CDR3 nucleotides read TGTGCCAGTAGTTTACAGGGATCAGGCACAGATACGCAGTATTTT.

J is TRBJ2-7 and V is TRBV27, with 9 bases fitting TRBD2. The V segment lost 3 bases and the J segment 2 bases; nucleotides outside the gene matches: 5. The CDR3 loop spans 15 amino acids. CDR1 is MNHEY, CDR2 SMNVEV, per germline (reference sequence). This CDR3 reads CASSFIAGVPYEQYF. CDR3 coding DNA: TGTGCCAGCAGTTTCATAGCGGGAGTCCCCTACGAGCAGTACTTC.

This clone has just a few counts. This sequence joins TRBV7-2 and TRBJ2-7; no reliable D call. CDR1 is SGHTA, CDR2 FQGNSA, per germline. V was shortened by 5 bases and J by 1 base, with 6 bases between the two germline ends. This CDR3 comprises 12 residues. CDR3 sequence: CASSPVSYEQYF. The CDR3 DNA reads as TGTGCCAGCAGCCCCGTGTCCTACGAGCAGTACTTC. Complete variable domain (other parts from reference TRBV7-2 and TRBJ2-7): GAGVSQSPSNKVTEKGKDVELRCDPISGHTALYWYRQSLGQGLEFLIYFQGNSAPDKSGLPSDRFSAERTGGSVSTLTIQRTQQEDSAVYLCASSPVSYEQYFGPGTRLTVT.

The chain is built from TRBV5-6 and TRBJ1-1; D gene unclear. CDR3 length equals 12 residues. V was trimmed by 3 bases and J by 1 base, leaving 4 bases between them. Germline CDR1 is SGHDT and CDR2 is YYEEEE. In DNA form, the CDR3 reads TGTGCCAGCAGCTCGAGGAACACTGAAGCTTTCTTT. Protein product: CASSSRNTEAFF.

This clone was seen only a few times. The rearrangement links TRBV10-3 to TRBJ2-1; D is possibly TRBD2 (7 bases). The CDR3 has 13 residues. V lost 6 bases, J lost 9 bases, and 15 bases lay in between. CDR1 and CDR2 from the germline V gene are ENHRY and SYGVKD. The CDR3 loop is CAIRGEGEGEQFF. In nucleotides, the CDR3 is TGTGCCATCAGGGGGGAGGGGGAAGGTGAGCAGTTCTTC.

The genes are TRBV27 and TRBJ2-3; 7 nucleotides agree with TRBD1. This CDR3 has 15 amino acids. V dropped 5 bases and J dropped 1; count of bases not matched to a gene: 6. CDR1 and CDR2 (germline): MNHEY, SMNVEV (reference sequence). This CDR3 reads CASSRGTARTDTQYF. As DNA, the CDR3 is TGTGCCAGCAGTAGGGGGACAGCTCGCACAGATACGCAGTATTTT.

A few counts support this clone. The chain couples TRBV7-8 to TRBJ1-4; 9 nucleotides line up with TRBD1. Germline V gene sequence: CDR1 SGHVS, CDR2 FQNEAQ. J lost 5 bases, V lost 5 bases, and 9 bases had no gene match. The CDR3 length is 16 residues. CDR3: CASSRRRDRVNEKLFF. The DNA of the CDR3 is TGTGCCAGCAGCCGAAGGAGGGACAGGGTGAATGAAAAACTGTTTTTT.

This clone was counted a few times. CDR3 DNA sequence: TGTGCCAGCAGCCCGTACAGGGGGACCCAAGAGACCCAGTACTTC. Its translation: CASSPYRGTQETQYF. The J gene is TRBJ2-5, the V gene TRBV7-3; 8 bases are a match to TRBD1. CDR3 length: 15 residues. In germline, CDR1 is SGHTA, CDR2 FQGTGA. The V segment lost 5 bases and the J segment 1 base; nucleotides outside the gene matches: 6.

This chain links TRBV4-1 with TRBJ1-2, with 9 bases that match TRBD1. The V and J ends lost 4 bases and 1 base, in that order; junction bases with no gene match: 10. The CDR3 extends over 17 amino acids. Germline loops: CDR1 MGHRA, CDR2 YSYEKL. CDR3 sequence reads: CASSRGQGPEFNYGYTF. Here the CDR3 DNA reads TGCGCCAGCAGCCGGGGACAGGGACCCGAGTTTAACTATGGCTACACCTTC.